This T cell receptor (beta chain) was retrieved from a study of blood T cell repertoires in COVID-19. Repertoires were generated with immunoSEQ multiplex PCR, while TCRdb's copy carries only in-frame clones and drops some. Altogether about 430,000 clones are present, nearly 90% being singletons, with the ten largest covering 1.4% to 1.5%. The V gene's germline CDR1 is KGHSH and CDR2 LQKENI. V was pared by 3 bases and J by 4 bases, with 16 bases between. CDR3 length: 16 residues. Sequences were obtained from PBMCs or T cells enriched from blood (not recorded which). This TCR was sampled from a woman aged 18-29 years who had been exposed to COVID-19. The V gene is TRBV18, the J gene TRBJ2-1; D is possibly TRBD1 (5 bases). The CDR3 is CASSPDKGMGYNEQFF. The DNA for the CDR3 is TGTGCCAGCTCACCGGACAAGGGGATGGGTTACAATGAGCAGTTCTTC. Supplemented by reference TRBV18 and TRBJ2-1, the full variable domain reads NAGVMQNPRHLVRRRGQEARLRCSPMKGHSHVYWYRQLPEEGLKFMVYLQKENIIDESGMPKERFSAEFPKEGPSILRIQQVVRGDSAAYFCASSPDKGMGYNEQFFGPGTRLTVL.